This T cell receptor beta chain was captured by sequencing in a study of T cell responses to AZD1222 COVID-19 vaccine. In the study overall: Timing groups of about 4 and about 12 weeks for second doses were pooled.

Trimming removed 1 base from V and 4 bases from J, with 14 bases in between. The length of the CDR3 is 15 residues. Germline V gene lookup returns CDR1 SGHAT and CDR2 FQNNGV. Libraries were prepared by immunoSEQ multiplex PCR; TCRdb keeps only in-frame clonotypes and omits some of them. The sample has some 110,000 clones, roughly 90% seen once. The clonotype originates from an adult in good health. Material: peripheral blood, obtained on day 0 of AZD1222 vaccination. The chain uses TRBV11-2 and TRBJ2-7, with D perhaps assigned TRBD1 or TRBD2 (5 bases each). CDR3 residues: CASSLVVRGRYEQYF. CDR3 bases: TGTGCCAGCAGCTTAGTGGTCCGGGGACGGTACGAGCAGTACTTC.